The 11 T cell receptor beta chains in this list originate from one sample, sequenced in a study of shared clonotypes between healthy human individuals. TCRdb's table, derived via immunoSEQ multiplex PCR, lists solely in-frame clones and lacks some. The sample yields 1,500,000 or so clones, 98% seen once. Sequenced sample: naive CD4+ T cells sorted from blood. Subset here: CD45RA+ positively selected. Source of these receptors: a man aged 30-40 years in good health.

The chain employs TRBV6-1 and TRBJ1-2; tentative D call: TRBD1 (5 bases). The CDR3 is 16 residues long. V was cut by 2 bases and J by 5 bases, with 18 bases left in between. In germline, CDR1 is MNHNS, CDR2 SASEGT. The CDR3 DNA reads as TGTGCCAGCAGTGAAACTCTGGGGGTCGGCGGGTATGGCTACACCTTC. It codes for CASSETLGVGGYGYTF.

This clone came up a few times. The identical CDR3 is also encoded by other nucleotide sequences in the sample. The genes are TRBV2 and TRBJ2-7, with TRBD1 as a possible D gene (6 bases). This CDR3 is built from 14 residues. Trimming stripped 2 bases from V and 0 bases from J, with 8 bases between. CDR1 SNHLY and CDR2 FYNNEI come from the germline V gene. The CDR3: CASSEQGSSYEQYF. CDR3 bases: TGTGCCAGCAGTGAACAGGGGAGCTCCTACGAGCAGTACTTC.

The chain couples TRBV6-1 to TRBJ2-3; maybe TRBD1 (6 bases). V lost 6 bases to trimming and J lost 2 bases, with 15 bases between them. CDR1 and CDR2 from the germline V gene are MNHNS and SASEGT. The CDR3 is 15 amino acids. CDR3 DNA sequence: TGTGCCAGCAGGAGGACCGGGACAACCACAGATACGCAGTATTTT. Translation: CASRRTGTTTDTQYF.

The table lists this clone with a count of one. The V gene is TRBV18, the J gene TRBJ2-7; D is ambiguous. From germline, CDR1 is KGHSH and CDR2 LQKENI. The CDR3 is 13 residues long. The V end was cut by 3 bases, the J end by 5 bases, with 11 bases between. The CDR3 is CASSPSFIDEQYF. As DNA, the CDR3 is TGTGCCAGCTCACCCAGTTTCATCGACGAGCAGTACTTC.

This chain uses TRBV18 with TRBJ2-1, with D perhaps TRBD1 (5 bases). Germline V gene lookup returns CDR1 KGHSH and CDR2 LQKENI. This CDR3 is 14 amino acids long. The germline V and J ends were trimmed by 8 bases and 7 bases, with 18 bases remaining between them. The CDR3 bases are TGTGCCAGCCCCCCCGGAAGGGGCTTGAATGAGCAGTTCTTC. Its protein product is CASPPGRGLNEQFF. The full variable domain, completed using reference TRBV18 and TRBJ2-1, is NAGVMQNPRHLVRRRGQEARLRCSPMKGHSHVYWYRQLPEEGLKFMVYLQKENIIDESGMPKERFSAEFPKEGPSILRIQQVVRGDSAAYFCASPPGRGLNEQFFGPGTRLTVL.

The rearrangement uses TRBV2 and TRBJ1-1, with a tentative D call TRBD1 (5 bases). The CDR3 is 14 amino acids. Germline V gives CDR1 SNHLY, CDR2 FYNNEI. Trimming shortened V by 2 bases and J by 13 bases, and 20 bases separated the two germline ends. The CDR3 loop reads CASSETPGKGEGFF. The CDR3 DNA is TGTGCCAGCAGTGAAACCCCCGGTAAAGGGGAGGGTTTCTTT.

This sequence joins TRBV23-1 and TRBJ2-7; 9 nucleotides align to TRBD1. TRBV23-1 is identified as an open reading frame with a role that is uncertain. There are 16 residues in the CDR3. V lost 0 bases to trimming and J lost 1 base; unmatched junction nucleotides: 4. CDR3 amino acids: CASSQSGTGPSYEQYF. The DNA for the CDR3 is TGCGCCAGCAGTCAATCCGGGACAGGGCCTTCCTACGAGCAGTACTTC.

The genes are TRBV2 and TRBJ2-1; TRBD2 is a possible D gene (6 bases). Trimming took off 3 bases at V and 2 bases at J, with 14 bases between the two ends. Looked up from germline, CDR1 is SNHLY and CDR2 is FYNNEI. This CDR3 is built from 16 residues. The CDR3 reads CASSEEGRWPYNEQFF. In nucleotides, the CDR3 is TGTGCCAGCAGTGAGGAGGGACGGTGGCCCTACAATGAGCAGTTCTTC.

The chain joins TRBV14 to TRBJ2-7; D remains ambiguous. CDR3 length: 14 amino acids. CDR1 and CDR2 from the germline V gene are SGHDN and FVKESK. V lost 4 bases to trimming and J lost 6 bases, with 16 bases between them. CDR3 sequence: CASSPSAGTGEQYF. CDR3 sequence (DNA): TGTGCCAGCAGCCCTAGTGCAGGTACGGGCGAGCAGTACTTC.

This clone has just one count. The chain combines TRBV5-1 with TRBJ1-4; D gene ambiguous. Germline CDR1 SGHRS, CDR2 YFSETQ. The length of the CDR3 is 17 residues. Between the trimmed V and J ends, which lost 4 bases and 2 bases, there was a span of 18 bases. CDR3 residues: CASSTAIGRMTNEKLFF. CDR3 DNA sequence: TGCGCCAGCAGCACAGCTATAGGACGTATGACTAATGAAAAACTGTTTTTT.

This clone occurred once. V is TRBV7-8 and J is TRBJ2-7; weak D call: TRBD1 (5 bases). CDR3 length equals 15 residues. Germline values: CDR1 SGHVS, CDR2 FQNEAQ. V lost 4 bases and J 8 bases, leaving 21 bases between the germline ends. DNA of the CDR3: TGTGCCAGCAGCTCCCTCCCCGCAAGACAGAGGCAGCAGTACTTC. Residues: CASSSLPARQRQQYF.